This entry lists 5 T cell receptor beta chains sequenced from one sample in a study of vaccination effects on CD4 cells after COVID-19 (dated by TCRdb to between 2021 and 2024). Library creation used the immunoSEQ multiplex PCR assay. The immuneACCESS repertoire file appears here via TCRdb, limited to in-frame rearrangements. These files lack a portion of the clones; in checked studies, under half of the deficit traces to unresolved V genes, and the cause of the others is not known. The sample table lists fewer than 25,000 clones, about 72% of them with a count of one. Around 13% of the sample lies in the top ten. The ViraFEST assay stimulated PBMC with viral peptide pools and then used TCR sequencing to identify antigen-specific CD4+ T cell clonotypes by expansion. After around 10 days of culture, CD4+ T cells were isolated with the EasySep CD4+ T cell isolation kit. The absence of prior SARS-CoV-2 infection in healthy vaccine recipients was confirmed by negative nucleocapsid antibodies before and after vaccination.

No antigen has been assigned to these receptors. The source was CD4+ T cells from PBMCs cultured with HCoV-OC43 spike peptides, collected before COVID-19 vaccination. The cell subset or site label, as the study defines it: HCoV-OC43 spike overlapping peptide pool stimulation. The source of these receptors is a human donor who received a COVID-19 vaccine.

This chain links TRBV13 with TRBJ2-5, with 8 bases identical to TRBD2. Germline CDR1 is PRHDT and CDR2 is FYEKMQ (reference sequence). The V gene end was trimmed by 2 bases and the J gene end by 5 bases; junction bases not matched to a gene: 4. This CDR3 is 14 amino acids long. This CDR3 is CASSLRGGLETQYF. CDR3 DNA: TGTGCCAGCAGCTTACGGGGGGGGCTCGAGACCCAGTACTTC. Complete variable domain (other parts from reference TRBV13 and TRBJ2-5): AAGVIQSPRHLIKEKRETATLKCYPIPRHDTVYWYQQGPGQDPQFLISFYEKMQSDKGSIPDRFSAQQFSDYHSELNMSSLELGDSALYFCASSLRGGLETQYFGPGTRLLVL.

The sample holds one count of this clone. The chain couples TRBV20-1 to TRBJ2-7; the D is unclear. This CDR3 comprises 13 residues. V lost 3 bases and J lost 2, with 11 bases in between. Germline values: CDR1 DFQATT, CDR2 SNEGSKA (reference sequence). In DNA, the CDR3 is TGCAGTGCTAGTGGGCAGTTTACCTACGAGCAGTACTTC. This sequence encodes CSASGQFTYEQYF.

The V call is TRBV5-1, the J call TRBJ1-2; TRBD1 might be the D (6 bases). Germline CDR1 is SGHRS and CDR2 is YFSETQ. CDR3 length: 16 amino acids. Trimming removed 1 base at V and 1 base at J, with 14 bases between. The CDR3 bases are TGCGCCAGCAGCTTGACGGGACACGACAATAACTATGGCTACACCTTC. It specifies CASSLTGHDNNYGYTF.

This clone is a singleton in its sample. The CDR3 loop reads CATSLAGGNIQYF. In DNA form, the CDR3 reads TGTGCCACCTCACTAGCGGGAGGGAACATTCAGTACTTC. This chain joins TRBV10-3 and TRBJ2-4, with TRBD2 matching over 13 bases. Germline V gene lookup returns CDR1 ENHRY and CDR2 SYGVKD. The CDR3 length is 13 residues. Unmatched junction bases numbered 4, after V lost 10 bases and J lost 7 bases.

The chain joins TRBV4-1 to TRBJ2-5; TRBD2 is a possible D gene (6 bases). CDR1 is MGHRA, CDR2 YSYEKL, per germline. Trimming shortened V by 4 bases and J by 4 bases, and 22 bases separated the two germline ends. CDR3 length: 17 residues. CDR3 loop: CASSRTRYTGVGETQYF. The DNA of the CDR3 is TGCGCCAGCAGCCGAACGAGGTACACGGGAGTGGGAGAGACCCAGTACTTC.